The 21 T cell receptor beta chains presented below share a single source sample, sequenced in a study of T cells in Graves' hyperthyroidism and ophthalmopathy. Researchers took RNA transcripts and amplified the TCR beta CDR3 regions from them. When the TCR CDR3 underwent first-round RT-PCR, the HTBI primer set was used. MiXCR, run by TCRdb on the multiplex PCR reads, gives a single entry per CDR3 protein. The table includes some 400,000 distinct CDR3 sequences, roughly 14% detected once. The sample comprised blood. The receptors stem from a man younger than 45 with Graves' hyperthyroidism that later progressed to Graves' ophthalmopathy.

The J gene is TRBJ1-2, the V gene TRBV19, with TRBD1 as a possible D gene (5 bases). Trimming removed 3 bases at V and 8 bases at J, with 10 bases between. There are 12 residues in the CDR3. CDR1 is LNHDA, CDR2 SQIVND, per germline (reference sequence). DNA for the CDR3: TGTGCCAGTAGTATCGGGGACGTCGGCTACACCTTC. The encoded protein is CASSIGDVGYTF.

This clonotype has a count of ten or more. This chain links TRBV2 with TRBJ2-2; D may correspond to TRBD1 or TRBD2 (5 bases each). This CDR3 has 15 residues. Trimming took 6 bases from V and 0 from J, leaving 11 bases between them. Germline V lookup: CDR1 SNHLY, CDR2 FYNNEI. The CDR3 nucleotides are TGTGCCAGCAGCAGGGAGACATCGAACACCGGGGAGCTGTTTTTT. Protein sequence: CASSRETSNTGELFF.

This clonotype was seen repeatedly, ten times or more. The V call is TRBV12-3 or TRBV12-4, the J call TRBJ2-5; a weak D match, TRBD1 (7 bases). Trimming left V 5 bases short and J 2 bases short, with 18 bases between. The CDR3 has 16 amino acids. The CDR3 nucleotides are TGTGCCAGCAGTCACGCGGGGACAGAGCTACAAGAGACCCAGTACTTC. Translating it yields CASSHAGTELQETQYF.

This clonotype has at least ten counts. V usage is TRBV5-5 and J usage is TRBJ1-2; D perhaps matches TRBD1 (5 bases). Trimming left V 0 bases short and J 6 bases short, with 18 bases between. This CDR3 is built from 16 residues. Germline V gives CDR1 SGHKS, CDR2 YYEKEE (reference sequence). The CDR3 DNA reads TGTGCCAGCAGCTTGGCGGCAGCTTTACAGGTGGATGGCTACACCTTC. Translation gives CASSLAAALQVDGYTF.

The rearrangement uses TRBV27 and TRBJ1-3; tentatively, D is TRBD1 (5 bases). The V gene lost 4 bases and the J gene lost 3 bases, with 7 bases spanning the gap. Germline V gene sequence: CDR1 MNHEY, CDR2 SMNVEV (reference sequence). The CDR3 contains 13 residues. CDR3 sequence (DNA): TGTGCCAGCAGTTCCAGGGTTGGAAACACCATATATTTT. Protein product: CASSSRVGNTIYF.

This clonotype was detected a few times. J is TRBJ2-3 and V is TRBV5-1; 7 bases match TRBD2. J gave up 0 bases and V 4 bases, and 5 bases lay outside the gene matches. CDR1 SGHRS and CDR2 YFSETQ come from the germline V gene. The CDR3 extends over 15 amino acids. CDR3 coding DNA: TGCGCCAGCAGCGCTTACGGGGGGAGCACAGATACGCAGTATTTT. This translates into CASSAYGGSTDTQYF. The entire variable domain, with the rest obtained from reference TRBV5-1 and TRBJ2-3, is as follows: KAGVTQTPRYLIKTRGQQVTLSCSPISGHRSVSWYQQTPGQGLQFLFEYFSETQRNKGNFPGRFSGRQFSNSRSEMNVSTLELGDSALYLCASSAYGGSTDTQYFGPGTRLTVL.

Many counts were recorded for this clonotype. The CDR3 sequence is CASSGTGFVNQPQHF. CDR3 bases: TGTGCCAGCAGTGGGACAGGGTTTGTCAATCAGCCCCAGCATTTT. This sequence joins TRBV28 and TRBJ1-5, with 9 bases fitting TRBD1. CDR3 length: 15 residues. Germline CDR1 is MDHEN and CDR2 is SYDVKM. V shed 5 bases, J shed 3 bases, and the junction held 5 bases outside the gene matches.

The V call is TRBV6-1, the J call TRBJ1-2; D remains ambiguous. The CDR3 contains 12 residues. Germline lookup yields CDR1 MNHNS and CDR2 SASEGT. Trimming left V 1 base short and J 4 bases short, with 4 bases between. The CDR3 sequence: CASSEVAYGYTF. CDR3 bases: TGTGCCAGCAGTGAAGTAGCCTATGGCTACACCTTC.

A remark on this clonotype: Just one base apart from a much larger clone, this may be a read error. This sequence joins TRBV5-1 and TRBJ1-2; possible D gene TRBD1, 6 bases. Germline CDR1 reads SGHRS; CDR2 reads YFSETQ. This CDR3 has 15 residues. The DNA for the CDR3 is TGCGCCAGCAGCCGAACAGGGTCTTCTAACCATGGCTACACCTTC. Amino acid sequence: CASSRTGSSNHGYTF. Based on the CDR3 plus reference TRBV5-1 and TRBJ1-2, the full variable domain is KAGVTQTPRYLIKTRGQQVTLSCSPISGHRSVSWYQQTPGQGLQFLFEYFSETQRNKGNFPGRFSGRQFSNSRSEMNVSTLELGDSALYLCASSRTGSSNHGYTFGSGTRLTVV.

V usage is TRBV24-1 and J usage is TRBJ2-5, with 9 positions matching TRBD1. The trim removed 1 base at V and 2 bases at J, leaving 4 bases unmatched. The CDR3 runs 16 residues. Germline-derived CDR1 and CDR2 are KGHDR and SFDVKD. CDR3 loop: CATSDLGQGHQETQYF. The CDR3 DNA reads TGTGCCACCAGTGATTTAGGACAGGGGCATCAAGAGACCCAGTACTTC.

This clonotype showed up many times. The chain is built from TRBV7-9 and TRBJ2-1, with TRBD2 matching 8 bases. The trim removed 5 bases at V and 8 bases at J, leaving 8 bases unmatched. The CDR3 runs to 14 residues. Germline V gene data show CDR1 as SEHNR and CDR2 as FQNEAQ (reference sequence). CDR3: CASSAKRGRDEQFF. In DNA, the CDR3 is TGTGCCAGCAGCGCCAAGCGGGGGAGAGATGAGCAGTTCTTC.

This clonotype was detected many times. The chain employs TRBV28 and TRBJ1-2; TRBD1 matches at 7 bases. The V gene end was trimmed by 8 bases and the J gene end by 2 bases; junction bases not matched to a gene: 8. The CDR3 is 14 residues long. Germline-derived CDR1 and CDR2 are MDHEN and SYDVKM. The CDR3 DNA sequence: TGTGCCAGCGCCGTTCGGACAGGCAACTATGGCTACACCTTC. Residues: CASAVRTGNYGYTF.

The chain joins TRBV10-2 to TRBJ1-6; D gene uncertain. Germline V CDR1 and CDR2: WSHSY, SAAADI. V lost 2 bases and J 6 bases, leaving 11 bases between the germline ends. The CDR3 totals 15 residues. CDR3 in amino acids: CASSELGASNSPLHF. CDR3 nucleotide sequence: TGCGCCAGCAGTGAGCTGGGAGCCTCTAATTCACCCCTCCACTTT.

This clonotype occurred many times. V gene TRBV9 combines with J gene TRBJ1-3; tentatively, D is TRBD1 (6 bases). The germline CDR1 and CDR2 sequences are SGDLS and YYNGEE. V lost 3 bases to trimming and J lost 7 bases, with 14 bases between them. CDR3 size: 14 residues. The CDR3 region has the DNA TGTGCCAGCAGCGCGGGACATTTCGGGAACACCATATATTTT. Encoded protein: CASSAGHFGNTIYF.

This clonotype was detected many times. This chain connects TRBV28 to TRBJ1-1, with D maybe TRBD1 (6 bases). The germline gives CDR1 MDHEN, CDR2 SYDVKM. The CDR3 is 14 residues long. Deletions cut 2 bases from V and 4 bases from J, with 11 bases between. CDR3 amino acids: CASSLERGSTEAFF. CDR3 coding DNA: TGTGCCAGCAGTTTAGAGAGGGGGAGCACTGAAGCTTTCTTT.

This clonotype was found many times. The chain recombines TRBV6-5 with TRBJ2-7; 11 bases line up with TRBD1. V shed 0 bases and J 3 bases; nucleotides not matched to a gene: 4. Germline CDR1 MNHEY, CDR2 SVGAGI. The CDR3 totals 16 residues. CDR3 protein: CASSYSTGTGGYEQYF. CDR3 in DNA: TGTGCCAGCAGTTACTCCACCGGGACAGGGGGCTACGAGCAGTACTTC.

This clonotype was detected many times. This sequence joins TRBV5-1 and TRBJ1-3; no definite D call. The CDR3 length is 16 residues. Trimming took off 0 bases at V and 0 bases at J, with 10 bases between the two ends. Per the germline V gene, CDR1 is SGHRS and CDR2 is YFSETQ. CDR3 protein: CASSLEWWDSGNTIYF. Written as DNA, the CDR3 is TGCGCCAGCAGCTTGGAGTGGTGGGACTCTGGAAACACCATATATTTT.

The rearrangement links TRBV11-2 to TRBJ2-7, with D perhaps being TRBD1 or TRBD2 (5 bases each). V gave up 5 bases and J gave up 7 bases, with 18 bases separating them. The CDR3 has 14 residues. Germline V gives CDR1 SGHAT, CDR2 FQNNGV. In nucleotides, the CDR3 is TGTGCCAGCAGCCAAATGGGGGTTTCAGGGGAGCAGTACTTC. This sequence encodes CASSQMGVSGEQYF.

This clonotype was seen repeatedly, ten times or more. The chain employs TRBV27 and TRBJ1-5; D is perhaps TRBD1 (5 bases). V gave up 5 bases and J gave up 5 bases, with 16 bases separating them. The V gene's germline CDR1 is MNHEY and CDR2 SMNVEV (reference sequence). This CDR3 comprises 15 residues. The CDR3 DNA is TGTGCCAGCAGTCCGAGGTGGGGGGAGGATCAGCCCCAGCATTTT. It is translated as CASSPRWGEDQPQHF.

In this sample, this clonotype turned up many times. The chain couples TRBV7-9 to TRBJ1-5; D may be TRBD1 (5 bases). V was shortened by 3 bases and J by 5 bases, with 11 bases between the two germline ends. The CDR3 length is 14 residues. Germline values: CDR1 SEHNR, CDR2 FQNEAQ (reference sequence). Here the CDR3 reads CASSLGHRDQPQHF. In nucleotides, the CDR3 is TGTGCCAGCAGCTTGGGGCACCGGGATCAGCCCCAGCATTTT. The full variable domain, in which reference TRBV7-9 and TRBJ1-5 provide the parts outside the CDR3, is DTGVSQNPRHKITKRGQNVTFRCDPISEHNRLYWYRQTLGQGPEFLTYFQNEAQLEKSRLLSDRFSAERPKGSFSTLEIQRTEQGDSAMYLCASSLGHRDQPQHFGDGTRLSIL.

This clonotype was recorded at least ten times. The chain links TRBV28 to TRBJ2-4, with D perhaps TRBD1 (5 bases). The CDR3 length is 16 residues. CDR1 MDHEN and CDR2 SYDVKM come from the germline V gene. V lost 5 bases, J lost 3 bases, and 17 bases lay in between. CDR3 protein: CASSPPVWGDKNIQYF. CDR3 sequence (DNA): TGTGCCAGCAGTCCCCCCGTATGGGGCGACAAAAACATTCAGTACTTC.